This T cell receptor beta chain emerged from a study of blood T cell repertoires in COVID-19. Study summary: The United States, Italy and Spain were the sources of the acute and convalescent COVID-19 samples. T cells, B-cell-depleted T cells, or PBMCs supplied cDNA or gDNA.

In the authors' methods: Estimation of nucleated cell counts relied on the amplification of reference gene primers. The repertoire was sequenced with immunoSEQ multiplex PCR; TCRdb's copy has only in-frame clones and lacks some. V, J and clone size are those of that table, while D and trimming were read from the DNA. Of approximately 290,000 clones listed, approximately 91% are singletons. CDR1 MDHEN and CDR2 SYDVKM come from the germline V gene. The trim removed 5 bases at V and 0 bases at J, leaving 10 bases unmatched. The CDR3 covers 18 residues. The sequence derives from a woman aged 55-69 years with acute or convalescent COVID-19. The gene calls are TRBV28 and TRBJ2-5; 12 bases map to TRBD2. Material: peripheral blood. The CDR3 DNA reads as TGTGCCAGCAGTCACCTAGCGGGAGGGTTTGGAGACCAAGAGACCCAGTACTTC. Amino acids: CASSHLAGGFGDQETQYF.